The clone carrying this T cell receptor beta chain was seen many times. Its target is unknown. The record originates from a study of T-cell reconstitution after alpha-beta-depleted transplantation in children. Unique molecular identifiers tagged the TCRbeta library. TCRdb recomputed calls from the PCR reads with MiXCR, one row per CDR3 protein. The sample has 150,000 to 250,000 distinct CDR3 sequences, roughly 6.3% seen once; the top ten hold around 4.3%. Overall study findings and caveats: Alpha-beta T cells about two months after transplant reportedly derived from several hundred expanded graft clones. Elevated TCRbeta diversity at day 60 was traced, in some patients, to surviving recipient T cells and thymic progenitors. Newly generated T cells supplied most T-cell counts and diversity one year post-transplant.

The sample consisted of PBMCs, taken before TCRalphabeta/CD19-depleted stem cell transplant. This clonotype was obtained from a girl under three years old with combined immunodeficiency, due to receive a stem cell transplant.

In DNA, the CDR3 is TGCGCCAGCAGCTTGGCCTCCGGGGGGGCTTTGGATGAGCAGTTCTTC. This sequence encodes CASSLASGGALDEQFF. The gene calls are TRBV5-1 and TRBJ2-1, with 8 positions matching TRBD2. The CDR3 totals 16 residues. Germline trimming cut 0 bases from V and 8 bases from J; bases unmatched to any gene: 10. Germline V gene sequence: CDR1 SGHRS, CDR2 YFSETQ.